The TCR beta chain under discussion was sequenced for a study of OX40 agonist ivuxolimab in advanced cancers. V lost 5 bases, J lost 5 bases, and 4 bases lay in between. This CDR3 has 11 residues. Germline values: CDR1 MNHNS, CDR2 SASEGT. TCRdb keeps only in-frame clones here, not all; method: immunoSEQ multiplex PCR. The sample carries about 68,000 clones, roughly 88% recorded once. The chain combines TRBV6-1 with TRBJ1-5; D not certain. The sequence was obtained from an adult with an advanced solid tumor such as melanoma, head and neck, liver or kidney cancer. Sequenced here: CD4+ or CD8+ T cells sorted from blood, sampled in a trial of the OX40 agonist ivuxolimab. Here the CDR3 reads CASSRDQPQHF. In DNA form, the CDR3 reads TGTGCCAGCAGTAGGGATCAGCCCCAGCATTTT.